The sequence of this T cell receptor beta chain was determined in a study of early T cells in non-severe SARS-CoV-2 infection. Study-wide context: The authors sequenced bulk RNA from unsorted whole blood, leaving chains unpaired. Study findings and constraints: Matching against VDJdb likely underestimated virus-specific expansions, favoring anti-spike CD8.

This clonotype was seen at least ten times. Its target is not known. Unique molecular identifiers tagged individual cDNA molecules. TCRdb processed the 5' RACE reads anew with MiXCR; each CDR3 protein has one entry. The data hold approximately 29,000 distinct CDR3 sequences, with about 5% observed a single time. This CDR3 is built from 15 residues. CDR1 is SGDLS and CDR2 is YYNGEE in the germline V gene. V lost 4 bases and J lost 3; bases outside the gene matches: 7. The J gene is TRBJ2-5, the V gene TRBV9; 9 nucleotides align to TRBD2. The specimen was whole blood. The sequence came from an adult who was a healthcare worker with PCR-confirmed SARS-CoV-2 infection or an uninfected control (not recorded which). CDR3 in DNA: TGTGCCAGCAGCCTTAGCGGGGGACTAAAAGAGACCCAGTACTTC. Its protein product is CASSLSGGLKETQYF.